This TCR beta chain was sequenced in a study of blood T cell repertoires in COVID-19. For the study at large: Italy, Spain and the United States were the sources of the convalescent and acute COVID-19 samples. T cells, B-cell-depleted T cells, or PBMCs supplied cDNA or gDNA.

Study processing details: Reference gene primer amplification gave nucleated cell count estimates. The protocol was immunoSEQ multiplex PCR, while the TCRdb copy is restricted to in-frame clones and leaves out a portion. The V and J calls and clone size come from that table; D and trimming were worked out from the DNA. The table has about 160,000 clones, roughly 82% seen once. Seattle patients were enrolled while actively infected and followed longitudinally. The CDR3 loop spans 15 amino acids. V was cut by 5 bases and J by 0 bases, with 13 bases left in between. CDR1 and CDR2 (germline): SGHVS, FQNEAQ.

The chain joins TRBV7-8 to TRBJ2-5; tentative D call: TRBD2 (5 bases). This TCR was recovered from a woman aged 40 to 50 with COVID-19, enrolled during active disease. The sample taken for sequencing was peripheral blood. DNA of the CDR3: TGTGCCAGCAGCAGTCCCGGGGAATACCAAGAGACCCAGTACTTC. Protein: CASSSPGEYQETQYF.